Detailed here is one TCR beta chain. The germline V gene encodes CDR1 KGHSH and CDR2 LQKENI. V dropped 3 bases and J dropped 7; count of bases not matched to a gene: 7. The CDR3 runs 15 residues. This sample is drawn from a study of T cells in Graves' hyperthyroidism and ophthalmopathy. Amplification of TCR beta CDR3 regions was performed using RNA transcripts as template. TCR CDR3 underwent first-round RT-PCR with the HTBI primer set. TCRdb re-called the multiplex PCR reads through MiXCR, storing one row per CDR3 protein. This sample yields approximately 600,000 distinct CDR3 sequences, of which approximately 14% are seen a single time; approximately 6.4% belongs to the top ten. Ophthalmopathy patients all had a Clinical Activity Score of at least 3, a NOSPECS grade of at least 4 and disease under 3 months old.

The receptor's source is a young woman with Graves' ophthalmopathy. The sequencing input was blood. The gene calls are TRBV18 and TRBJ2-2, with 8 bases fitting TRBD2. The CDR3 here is CASSPLSGRDGELFF. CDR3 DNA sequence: TGTGCCAGCTCACCGCTCAGCGGGAGAGACGGGGAGCTGTTTTTT.